These T cell receptor beta chains were read from a single sample in a study of vaccination effects on CD4 cells after COVID-19. TCRdb's table, derived via immunoSEQ multiplex PCR, lists solely in-frame clones and lacks some. The sample lists roughly 27,000 clones; about 75% were seen once. Antigen specificity for these receptors is unknown. Sample: CD4+ T cells from PBMCs cultured with SARS-CoV-2 spike peptides, taken before COVID-19 vaccination. The receptor set was obtained from a human donor who had a prior SARS-CoV-2 infection. CDR3s include the opening cysteine and the closing phenylalanine or tryptophan. Each record gives: V gene, J gene, D gene, clone size, CDR3 protein, CDR3 DNA. A D gene is named only where the DNA matches it firmly. Only part of the rows carry a size: once, few, many, or a class if the clone is expanded.

TRBV6-1,TRBJ2-3,TRBD2,once,CASSEGAGGRDTQYF,TGTGCCAGCAGTGAGGGTGCGGGAGGCCGGGATACGCAGTATTTT
TRBV5-1,TRBJ2-7,.,.,CASSLGGVEQYF,TGCGCCAGCAGCTTGGGTGGGGTTGAGCAGTACTTC
TRBV3-1/TRBV3-2,TRBJ2-5,.,.,CASSQSGAGETQYF,TGTGCCAGCAGCCAATCAGGGGCGGGAGAGACCCAGTACTTC
TRBV19,TRBJ1-5,.,.,CASSKRLARAFQPQHF,TGTGCCAGTAGTAAGAGGTTGGCCAGGGCTTTTCAGCCCCAGCATTTT
TRBV12-5,TRBJ2-6,TRBD1,.,CASGQDRGRGANVLTF,TGTGCTAGTGGCCAGGACAGGGGGCGTGGGGCCAACGTCCTGACTTTC
TRBV27,TRBJ2-7,.,.,CASSKTVGLGSYEQYF,TGTGCCAGCAGCAAGACCGTGGGCCTGGGGTCCTACGAGCAGTACTTC
TRBV21-1,TRBJ1-5,.,.,CASSKRGASYQPQHF,TGTGCCAGCAGCAAAAGGGGGGCGAGCTATCAGCCCCAGCATTTT
TRBV19,TRBJ1-1,.,.,CASSMGPGRFTEAFF,TGTGCCAGTAGTATGGGTCCCGGACGGTTCACTGAAGCTTTCTTT
TRBV10-3,TRBJ2-1,.,.,CAISDYNEQFF,TGTGCCATCAGTGACTACAATGAGCAGTTCTTC
TRBV11-3,TRBJ2-3,TRBD2,.,CASSLGLAVLTDTQYF,TGTGCCAGCAGCCTCGGACTAGCGGTTCTCACAGATACGCAGTATTTT
TRBV19,TRBJ1-3,.,.,CASRGGVVGSGNTIYF,TGTGCCAGTAGGGGGGGGGTTGTAGGCAGTGGAAACACCATATATTTT
TRBV5-1,TRBJ2-5,.,.,CASRVPQETQYF,TGCGCCAGCAGGGTACCGCAAGAGACCCAGTACTTC
TRBV9,TRBJ2-2,TRBD1,.,CASSVLDRGAGELFF,TGTGCCAGCAGCGTGTTAGACAGGGGGGCCGGGGAGCTGTTTTTT
TRBV7-9,TRBJ2-3,.,few,CACAWVGGDTQYF,TGTGCCTGTGCATGGGTGGGGGGAGATACGCAGTATTTT
TRBV20-1,TRBJ2-1,.,.,CSASQTNNEQFF,TGCAGTGCTAGTCAGACTAACAATGAGCAGTTCTTC
TRBV2,TRBJ1-2,.,.,CASSEVRQSLYGYTF,TGTGCCAGCAGCGAGGTTAGACAGTCCCTCTATGGCTACACCTTC
TRBV5-1,TRBJ2-7,TRBD2,.,CASSWQGSGGYSYEQYF,TGCGCCAGCAGCTGGCAGGGTAGCGGGGGTTACTCCTACGAGCAGTACTTC
TRBV19,TRBJ2-1,.,.,CASSIDSADNEQFF,TGTGCCAGTAGTATAGACTCGGCTGACAATGAGCAGTTCTTC
TRBV19,TRBJ2-5,.,.,CASSRDLQETQYF,TGTGCCAGTAGTAGGGACCTCCAAGAGACCCAGTACTTC
TRBV10-3,TRBJ2-1,TRBD2,few,CAAGTSGVGEQFF,TGTGCCGCGGGGACTAGCGGGGTGGGTGAGCAGTTCTTC
TRBV2,TRBJ2-1,.,.,CASSVSASGQQFF,TGTGCCAGCAGTGTCTCTGCCTCGGGACAGCAGTTCTTC
TRBV6-1,TRBJ2-7,TRBD2,.,CASSELSGAGGRHPIYEQYF,TGTGCCAGCAGTGAATTGTCCGGAGCGGGGGGACGACACCCTATCTACGAGCAGTACTTC
TRBV5-6,TRBJ2-3,.,.,CASSLTTLDTQYF,TGTGCCAGCAGCTTAACTACATTAGATACGCAGTATTTT
TRBV3-1/TRBV3-2,TRBJ1-1,TRBD1,.,CASSLRQGVRAFF,TGTGCCAGCAGCCTTCGACAGGGGGTGCGAGCTTTCTTT
TRBV7-3,TRBJ1-2,.,.,CASSPSGSRYYTF,TGTGCCAGCAGCCCCTCGGGCAGCAGGTACTACACCTTC
TRBV18,TRBJ1-2,TRBD1,.,CASSPGQGQTYGYTF,TGTGCCAGCTCACCCGGACAGGGGCAAACCTATGGCTACACCTTC
TRBV7-9,TRBJ1-2,TRBD1,.,CASRRTGGGYGYTF,TGTGCCAGCAGGCGGACAGGGGGAGGCTATGGCTACACCTTC
TRBV3-1/TRBV3-2,TRBJ2-3,TRBD2,.,CASSELAGGLNTQYF,TGTGCCAGCAGCGAACTAGCGGGGGGTTTAAATACGCAGTATTTT
TRBV11-2,TRBJ2-4,.,few,CASSLVRENIQYF,TGTGCCAGCAGCTTAGTGAGAGAAAACATTCAGTACTTC
TRBV6-5,TRBJ1-6,.,medium-sized,CASSYVPRSPLHF,TGTGCCAGCAGTTACGTCCCACGTTCACCCCTCCACTTT
TRBV2,TRBJ1-2,.,.,CASRGPGWGYGYTF,TGTGCCAGTAGAGGGCCAGGTTGGGGCTATGGCTACACCTTC
TRBV9,TRBJ2-3,.,.,CASSQRGSDTQYF,TGTGCCAGCAGCCAGAGGGGGTCAGATACGCAGTATTTT
TRBV19,TRBJ1-2,.,.,CASSPRWTPRTNYGYTF,TGTGCCAGTAGTCCCCGGTGGACCCCAAGGACCAACTATGGCTACACCTTC
TRBV10-3,TRBJ1-6,.,.,CAISEWTGQGSPLHF,TGTGCCATCAGTGAGTGGACGGGTCAGGGTTCACCCCTCCACTTT
TRBV7-8,TRBJ1-2,.,few,CASSYGRSYGYTF,TGTGCCAGCAGCTACGGACGGTCCTATGGCTACACCTTC
TRBV5-6,TRBJ1-1,.,.,CASSRTISGSGNVTFF,TGTGCCAGCAGCAGGACAATCTCGGGGAGTGGGAATGTAACTTTCTTT
TRBV7-3,TRBJ2-1,.,few,CASSPPKEDRYNEQFF,TGTGCCAGCAGCCCCCCCAAGGAGGACAGATACAATGAGCAGTTCTTC
TRBV2,TRBJ2-1,TRBD2,.,CASSVAGEAYNEQFF,TGTGCCAGCAGTGTGGCGGGAGAAGCCTACAATGAGCAGTTCTTC
TRBV7-9,TRBJ2-1,.,.,CASSRTVYNEQFF,TGTGCCAGCAGCCGGACGGTATACAATGAGCAGTTCTTC
TRBV7-3,TRBJ2-2,.,.,CASSLGGSTGELFF,TGTGCCAGCAGCTTGGGCGGGTCCACCGGGGAGCTGTTTTTT
TRBV18,TRBJ1-1,.,few,CASSHWDGDTEAFF,TGTGCCAGCTCACATTGGGACGGGGACACTGAAGCTTTCTTT
TRBV3-1/TRBV3-2,TRBJ2-5,.,.,CASSQRGETQYF,TGTGCCAGCAGCCAACGAGGAGAGACCCAGTACTTC
TRBV7-2,TRBJ1-2,.,few,CASSLSGDYGYTF,TGTGCCAGCAGCTTATCGGGGGATTATGGCTACACCTTC
TRBV5-6,TRBJ2-1,TRBD2,.,CASSLAGEYNEQFF,TGTGCCAGCAGCTTAGCGGGAGAATACAATGAGCAGTTCTTC
TRBV27,TRBJ2-3,TRBD2,.,CASSYGGGDTQYF,TGTGCCAGCAGTTATGGCGGGGGAGATACGCAGTATTTT